The sequence of this T cell receptor beta chain was determined in a study of cytomegalovirus exposure and HLA in healthy donors. The CDR3 consists of 16 residues. After removal of 5 bases from V and 2 bases from J, the junction contained 11 bases not matched to a gene. From germline, CDR1 is LGHNA and CDR2 YNFKEQ. The study ran its PCR with 60 Vbeta and 13 Jbeta primers. Data came from immunoSEQ multiplex PCR; TCRdb stores just in-frame clones and leaves some out. Seen here are some 90,000 clones, about 70% observed once, and the top ten hold approximately 3%. This TCR was sampled from a female donor in good health and CMV-seropositive. Sequenced sample: PBMCs. This sequence joins TRBV4-2 and TRBJ1-1, with 7 nucleotides matching TRBD1. CDR3 DNA: TGTGCCAGCAGCTTGGGACAGTACTTCGAAAACACTGAAGCTTTCTTT. Translated, it gives CASSLGQYFENTEAFF.